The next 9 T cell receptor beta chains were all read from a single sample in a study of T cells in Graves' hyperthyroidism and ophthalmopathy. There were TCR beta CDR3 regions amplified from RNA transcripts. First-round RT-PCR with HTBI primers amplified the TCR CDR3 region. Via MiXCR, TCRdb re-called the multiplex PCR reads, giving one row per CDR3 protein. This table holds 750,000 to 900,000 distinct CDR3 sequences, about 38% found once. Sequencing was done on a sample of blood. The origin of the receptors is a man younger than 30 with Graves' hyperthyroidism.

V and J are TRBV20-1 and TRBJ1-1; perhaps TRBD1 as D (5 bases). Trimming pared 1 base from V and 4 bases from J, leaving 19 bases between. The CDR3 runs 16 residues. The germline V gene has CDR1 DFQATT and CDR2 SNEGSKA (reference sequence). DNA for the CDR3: TGCAGTGCTAGAGGCGAGGGACGCCCGGGCGGCACTGAAGCTTTCTTT. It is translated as CSARGEGRPGGTEAFF.

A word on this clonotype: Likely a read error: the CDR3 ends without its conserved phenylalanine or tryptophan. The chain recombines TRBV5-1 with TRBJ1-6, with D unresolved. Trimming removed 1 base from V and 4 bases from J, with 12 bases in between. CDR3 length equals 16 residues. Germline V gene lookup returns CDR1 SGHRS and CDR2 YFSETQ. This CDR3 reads CASSLSVPEYNSPLHL. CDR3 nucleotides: TGCGCCAGCAGCTTGTCGGTCCCGGAGTATAATTCACCCCTCCACTTG.

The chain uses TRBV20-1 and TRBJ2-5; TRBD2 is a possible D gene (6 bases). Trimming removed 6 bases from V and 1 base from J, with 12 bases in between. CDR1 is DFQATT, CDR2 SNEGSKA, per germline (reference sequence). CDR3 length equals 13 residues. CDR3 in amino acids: CSAAGGVQETQYF. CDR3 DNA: TGCAGTGCAGCAGGCGGGGTCCAAGAGACCCAGTACTTC.

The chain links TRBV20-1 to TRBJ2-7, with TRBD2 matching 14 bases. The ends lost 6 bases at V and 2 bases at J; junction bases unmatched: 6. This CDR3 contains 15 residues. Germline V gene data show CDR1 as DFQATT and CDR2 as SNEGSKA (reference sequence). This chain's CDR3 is CSAPKTSGGAYEQYF. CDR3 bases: TGCAGTGCCCCTAAGACTAGCGGGGGGGCCTACGAGCAGTACTTC.

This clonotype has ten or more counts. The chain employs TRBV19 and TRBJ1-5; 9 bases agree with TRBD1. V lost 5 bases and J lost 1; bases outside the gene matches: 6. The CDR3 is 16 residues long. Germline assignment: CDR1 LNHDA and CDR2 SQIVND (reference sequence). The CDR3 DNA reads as TGTGCCAGTAGTGGACACAGGGGGCAGAGCAATCAGCCCCAGCATTTT. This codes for CASSGHRGQSNQPQHF.

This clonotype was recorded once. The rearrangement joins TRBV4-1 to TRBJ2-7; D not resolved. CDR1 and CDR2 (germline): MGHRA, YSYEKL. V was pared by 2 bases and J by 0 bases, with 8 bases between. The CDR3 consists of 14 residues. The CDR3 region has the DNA TGCGCCAGCAGCCAACGAGGAGTCTCCTACGAGCAGTACTTC. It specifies CASSQRGVSYEQYF.

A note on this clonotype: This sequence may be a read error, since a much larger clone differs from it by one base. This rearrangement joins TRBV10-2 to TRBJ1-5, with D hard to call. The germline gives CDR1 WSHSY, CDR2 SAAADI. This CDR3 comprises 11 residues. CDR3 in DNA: TGCGCCAGCAGATTAATTCAGCCCCTGCATTTT. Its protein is CASRLIQPLHF.

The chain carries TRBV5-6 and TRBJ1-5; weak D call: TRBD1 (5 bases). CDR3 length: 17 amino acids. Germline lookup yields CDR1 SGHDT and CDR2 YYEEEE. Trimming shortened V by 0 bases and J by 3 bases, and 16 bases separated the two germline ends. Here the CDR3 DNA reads TGTGCCAGCAGCTTGGTAGGACATCGCCATAACAATCAGCCCCAGCATTTT. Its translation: CASSLVGHRHNNQPQHF.

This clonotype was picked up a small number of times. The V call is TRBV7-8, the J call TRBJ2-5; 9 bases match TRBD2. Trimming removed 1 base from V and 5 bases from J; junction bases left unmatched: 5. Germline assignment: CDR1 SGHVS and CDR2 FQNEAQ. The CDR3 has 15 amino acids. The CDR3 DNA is TGTGCCAGCAGCTTAGTGGCCAGCGGGAGGGAGACCCAGTACTTC. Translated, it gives CASSLVASGRETQYF.